This is a list of T cell receptor beta chains from one sample in a study of control samples from healthy donors and cancer patients. The method was immunoSEQ multiplex PCR; TCRdb's version includes in-frame clones alone and lacks a portion of them. The sample consists of over 200,000 clones, 82% of them appearing once. Sequenced material: PBMCs. These receptors all stem from a woman aged 55-70 years with lung cancer. CDR3s include the opening cysteine and the closing phenylalanine or tryptophan. A D gene is named only where the DNA matches it firmly. The size entry is marked missing in some rows and otherwise reads once, few, many or a size class.

TRBJ1-6	NA	NA	TRBV9	TGTGCCAGCAGCGCCCACCCGGACCCGGAGAATTCACCCCTCCACTTT	CASSAHPDPENSPLHF
TRBJ2-7	NA	NA	TRBV6-1	TGTGCCAGCAGTGAACTAGCCAGCGAGCAGTACTTC	CASSELASEQYF
TRBJ1-2	NA	NA	TRBV28	TGTGCCAGCAGTTCAGTAGTTAGGGACTATGGCTACACCTTC	CASSSVVRDYGYTF
TRBJ2-5	NA	NA	TRBV5-4	TGTGCCAGCAGCTACGTTCAAGAGACCCAGTACTTC	CASSYVQETQYF
TRBJ2-1	NA	NA	TRBV9	TGTGCCAGCAGCGGACGCTCTTACAATGAGCAGTTCTTC	CASSGRSYNEQFF
TRBJ1-2	NA	NA	TRBV5-1	TGCGCCAGCAGCTTCCAAACAGGGAACTATGGCTACACCTTC	CASSFQTGNYGYTF
TRBJ2-7	NA	NA	TRBV28	TGTGCCAGCAGTTTATATCTAGTAGAGCAGTACTTC	CASSLYLVEQYF
TRBJ2-7	NA	NA	TRBV4-1	TGCGCCAGCAGAGGGATCAGGGAGCACGAGCAGTACTTC	CASRGIREHEQYF
TRBJ2-3	TRBD2	NA	TRBV23-1	TGCGCCAGCAGTCACTCTTATTTTGGACTAGCGGGAACAGATACGCAGTATTTT	CASSHSYFGLAGTDTQYF
TRBJ2-7	NA	NA	TRBV4-1	TGCGCCAGCAGCCAACAAGCAGGAGTTACTTCCTACGAGCAGTATTTC	CASSQQAGVTSYEQYF
TRBJ2-2	TRBD1	NA	TRBV18	TGTGCCAGCTCACCAAATTCGGACAGGGGAACCGGGGAGCTGTTTTTT	CASSPNSDRGTGELFF
TRBJ1-1	NA	NA	TRBV29-1	TGCAGCGTTGAAGACACAGTGAACACTGAAGCTTTCTTT	CSVEDTVNTEAFF
TRBJ1-6	NA	NA	TRBV28	TGTGCCAGCAGCCTAGACCCCGACACAGGGAACTCACCCCTCCACTTT	CASSLDPDTGNSPLHF
TRBJ2-5	NA	once	TRBV5-4	TGTGCCAGCAGCTTGCGACAGCTTGAAGAGACCCAGTACTTC	CASSLRQLEETQYF
TRBJ2-3	NA	NA	TRBV7-3	TGTGCCAGCAGCGTAGACAGCACAGATACGCAGTATTTT	CASSVDSTDTQYF
TRBJ1-3	NA	NA	TRBV6-5	TGTGCCAGCACCTCGTCTGGAAACACCATATATTTT	CASTSSGNTIYF
TRBJ1-1	TRBD1	NA	TRBV29-1	TGCAACGTACTTACAGGGGGCACTGAAGCTTTCTTT	CNVLTGGTEAFF
TRBJ1-5	NA	once	TRBV5-1	TGCGCCAGCAGCTTGGGGAGTCGACCCAATCAGCCCCAGCATTTT	CASSLGSRPNQPQHF
TRBJ1-3	NA	few	TRBV18	TGTGCCAGCTCACCCGGGCGGACGGACACCATATATTTT	CASSPGRTDTIYF
TRBJ1-1	NA	NA	TRBV11-1	TGTGCCAGCAGCTTAGCGGGGGGGGCTCCATCGGCTTTCTTT	CASSLAGGAPSAFF
TRBJ2-7	NA	NA	TRBV19	TGTGCCAGTAGTATAGGAGCGCCGTTTACTACCTACGAGCAGTACTTC	CASSIGAPFTTYEQYF
TRBJ1-1	NA	NA	TRBV2	TGTGCCTGTCAGTCCCAGAACACTGAAGCTTTCTTT	CACQSQNTEAFF
TRBJ1-5	NA	NA	TRBV6-1	TGTGCCAGCAGTGAAGGGGCCTTAAATCAGCCCCAGCATTTT	CASSEGALNQPQHF
TRBJ1-2	NA	few	TRBV20-1	TGCAGTGCTAGTACGGATCCCATCTATGGCTACACCTTC	CSASTDPIYGYTF
TRBJ2-2	NA	NA	TRBV2	TGTGCCAGCAGCCTAGCGAGAAACACCGGGGAGCTGTTTTTT	CASSLARNTGELFF
TRBJ2-7	NA	NA	TRBV6-2/TRBV6-3	TGTGCCAGCAGTTACTCAGGGGGAGGGCCCTACGAGCAGTACTTC	CASSYSGGGPYEQYF
TRBJ2-5	TRBD2	few	TRBV4-1	TGCGCCAGCAGCCAAAACCCGATAGCGGGGGCCGCGGACCAGTACTTC	CASSQNPIAGAADQYF
TRBJ2-1	TRBD2	NA	TRBV5-4	TGTGCCAGCAGCAAGGGACTAGCGGGAATTACCTCCTACAATGAGCAGTTCTTC	CASSKGLAGITSYNEQFF
TRBJ2-1	TRBD2	NA	TRBV9	TGTGCCAGCAGCTCCCTAGCGGGAACCTACTACAATGAGCAGTTCTTC	CASSSLAGTYYNEQFF
TRBJ2-7	TRBD1	once	TRBV27	TGTGCCAGCAGTTTAACCACAGGGGGCCCCTACGAGCAGTACTTC	CASSLTTGGPYEQYF
TRBJ2-5	NA	NA	TRBV11-3	TGTGCCAGCAGCTTAGGCCTCCAAGAGACCCAGTACTTC	CASSLGLQETQYF
TRBJ1-2	TRBD1	once	TRBV5-1	TGCGCCAGCAGCTTGGGGGTCGGGACAGGCCCATTGGGCTACACCTTC	CASSLGVGTGPLGYTF
TRBJ1-3	NA	NA	TRBV25-1	TGTGCCAGCAGGGCTTCTGGAAACACCATATATTTT	CASRASGNTIYF
TRBJ2-5	NA	NA	TRBV20-1	TGCAGTGCTAGTGGTGCAGTGATGACTCCGGCGACGGGAGAGACCCAGTACTTC	CSASGAVMTPATGETQYF
TRBJ1-1	TRBD1	NA	TRBV28	TGTGCCACCACCGGGACAGCCCTGTTGGCTTTCTTT	CATTGTALLAFF